This T cell receptor (beta chain) originates from a study of T cells in Graves' hyperthyroidism and ophthalmopathy. This clonotype has ten or more counts. Using RNA transcripts as the source, TCR beta CDR3 regions were amplified. First-round RT-PCR targeting the TCR CDR3 was performed with the HTBI primer set. TCRdb analysed the multiplex PCR reads with MiXCR anew, one entry per CDR3 protein. The sample lists over 90,000 distinct CDR3 sequences; about half were seen once. This CDR3 contains 13 residues. The germline V gene has CDR1 MNHNS and CDR2 SASEGT. Trimming removed 0 bases at V and 11 bases at J, with 11 bases between.

V and J are TRBV6-1 and TRBJ1-5; D gene ambiguous. The clonotype originates from a middle-aged man with Graves' hyperthyroidism. Sequencing was carried out using blood. This CDR3 is CASSEALISAQHF. The CDR3, as DNA: TGTGCCAGCAGTGAAGCGCTAATTTCAGCCCAGCATTTT.